The 27 T cell receptor beta chains below were found in one sample sequenced in a study of human T cells and chemical hapten exposure. Time point given: healthy volunteer bleed at 2 weeks. Blood, whole and unfractionated, served as the source for total RNA extraction. TCRdb itself ran the RACE reads through MiXCR, one entry per CDR3 protein. The profile covers approximately 44,000 distinct CDR3 sequences, with 3.5% to 4.5% appearing a single time and under 6.5% taken by the ten largest. What was sequenced was whole blood. These receptors were obtained from a human donor in good health. Some clones in this sample may be carry-over from other donors' samples.

For this clonotype: This may be a read error: a much more frequent sequence differs by one nucleotide. The genes are TRBV4-1 and TRBJ2-1; D uncertain. Trimming removed 4 bases at V and 7 bases at J, with 17 bases between. CDR3 length equals 15 residues. Germline V gene lookup returns CDR1 MGHRA and CDR2 YSYEKL. CDR3 loop: CASSPTGSRSNEQFF. For the CDR3, the DNA is TGCGCCAGCAGCCCGACCGGGTCTAGAAGTAATGAGCAGTTCTTC.

At least ten counts were recorded for this clonotype. This chain links TRBV6-1 with TRBJ1-2, with 8 bases matching TRBD1. After removal of 5 bases from V and 6 bases from J, the junction contained 8 bases not matched to a gene. CDR3 length equals 14 residues. Germline CDR1 and CDR2: MNHNS and SASEGT. The CDR3, as DNA: TGTGCCAGCAGTCCCCGGACAGGGAGAGATGGCTACACCTTC. Translating gives CASSPRTGRDGYTF.

The chain links TRBV12-3 or TRBV12-4 to TRBJ2-7; TRBD2 might be the D (5 bases). The V end lost 1 base, the J end lost 3 bases, and 7 bases lay between the germline ends. The CDR3 loop spans 13 amino acids. The DNA for the CDR3 is TGTGCCAGCAGTTTAGTCGCGGGCTACGAGCAGTACTTC. This gives the protein CASSLVAGYEQYF.

A few counts support this clonotype. This chain joins TRBV12-3 or TRBV12-4 and TRBJ2-7, with 8 positions matching TRBD2. V dropped 3 bases and J dropped 5; count of bases not matched to a gene: 9. This CDR3 contains 15 residues. The CDR3 coding sequence is TGTGCCAGCAGTTTGGGGAGCGGGAGTATAAACGAGCAGTACTTC. It specifies CASSLGSGSINEQYF.

This clonotype was detected ten times or more. This chain uses TRBV30 with TRBJ2-2, with no clear D. Germline V gene data show CDR1 as GTSNPN and CDR2 as SVGIG (reference sequence). V was pared by 0 bases and J by 6 bases, with 11 bases between. This CDR3 region has 14 residues. CDR3 region: CAWSVLPQAGELFF. The CDR3 DNA reads as TGTGCCTGGAGTGTACTCCCCCAGGCCGGGGAGCTGTTTTTT.

This clonotype was recorded at least ten times. The chain couples TRBV29-1 to TRBJ2-7, with 7 bases fitting TRBD1. The J segment lost 6 bases and the V segment lost 2 bases, leaving 7 bases of the junction unmatched. CDR1 is SQVTM and CDR2 is ANQGSEA in the germline V gene. CDR3 length equals 13 residues. The CDR3 bases are TGCAGCGTTGAACCCACAGGGGATTCCGAGCAGTACTTC. This gives the protein CSVEPTGDSEQYF.

In its sample, this clonotype was seen many times. J is TRBJ2-3 and V is TRBV20-1; TRBD2 aligns across 8 bases. The CDR3 consists of 14 residues. From germline, CDR1 is DFQATT and CDR2 SNEGSKA (reference sequence). V shed 5 bases, J shed 6 bases, and the junction held 10 bases outside the gene matches. CDR3 coding DNA: TGCAGTGCTGAGGGAAGCGGGAGTTGGGATACGCAGTATTTT. This codes for CSAEGSGSWDTQYF.

The sample holds many counts of this clonotype. The genes are TRBV29-1 and TRBJ2-1; weak D call: TRBD1 (5 bases). This CDR3 region has 12 residues. In germline, CDR1 is SQVTM, CDR2 ANQGSEA. V shed 2 bases and J shed 8 bases, with 10 bases lying between them. The CDR3 protein is CSVESGWDEQFF. The CDR3 DNA reads as TGCAGCGTTGAATCAGGGTGGGATGAGCAGTTCTTC.

On this clonotype itself: The conserved closing phenylalanine or tryptophan is absent in this CDR3, likely reflecting a read error. This chain joins TRBV7-9 and TRBJ2-5; D not certain. Germline values: CDR1 SEHNR, CDR2 FQNEAQ (reference sequence). Trimming shortened V by 1 base and J by 5 bases, and 5 bases separated the two germline ends. CDR3 length equals 12 residues. The CDR3 coding sequence is TGTGCCAGCAGCTTAGTACGGGAGACCCAGTACTTA. This translates into CASSLVRETQYL.

The genes are TRBV20-1 and TRBJ2-7, with TRBD2 matching 7 bases. V was pared by 2 bases and J by 0 bases, with 7 bases of the junction left unmatched. Germline V gene lookup returns CDR1 DFQATT and CDR2 SNEGSKA (reference sequence). This CDR3 is 15 amino acids long. The chain's CDR3 is CSARNLADSSYEQYF. The CDR3 DNA reads TGCAGTGCTAGAAACCTAGCGGATAGCTCCTACGAGCAGTACTTC.

This clonotype was detected many times. This chain joins TRBV12-3 or TRBV12-4 and TRBJ1-2, with D possibly matching TRBD1 (5 bases). This CDR3 region has 14 residues. V was clipped by 0 bases and J by 3 bases, with 8 bases between them. CDR3 in amino acids: CASSLAGDHYGYTF. The CDR3 nucleotides are TGTGCCAGCAGTTTAGCGGGGGACCACTATGGCTACACCTTC.

This clonotype was counted many times. The V and J genes are TRBV5-1 and TRBJ1-4, with D tentatively TRBD1 (5 bases). The CDR3 loop spans 15 amino acids. Germline V gene data show CDR1 as SGHRS and CDR2 as YFSETQ. V was pared by 0 bases and J by 5 bases, with 11 bases between. For the CDR3, the DNA is TGCGCCAGCAGCTTGGACGGGACCTACAATGAAAAACTGTTTTTT. Translation: CASSLDGTYNEKLFF.

This clonotype has ten or more counts. The chain uses TRBV6-5 and TRBJ1-5; no definite D call. Germline V lookup: CDR1 MNHEY, CDR2 SVGAGI. CDR3 size: 13 residues. Trimming removed 6 bases from V and 5 bases from J, with 11 bases in between. The CDR3 coding sequence is TGTGCCAGCAGACGGTCTAGGGATCAGCCCCAGCATTTT. Amino acids: CASRRSRDQPQHF.

This clonotype was seen more than once but under ten times. The CDR3 is CAISDGQGPNYGYTF. As DNA, the CDR3 is TGTGCCATCAGTGATGGACAGGGCCCTAACTATGGCTACACCTTC. The chain carries TRBV10-3 and TRBJ1-2, with 8 bases lining up with TRBD1. The germline CDR1 and CDR2 sequences are ENHRY and SYGVKD. V was clipped by 3 bases and J by 0 bases; unmatched bases: 3. The CDR3 has 15 amino acids.

This clonotype was counted at least ten times. The chain combines TRBV4-1 with TRBJ2-5; D is uncertain. Between the trimmed V and J ends, which lost 4 bases and 1 base, there was a span of 10 bases. CDR1 is MGHRA and CDR2 is YSYEKL in the germline V gene. This CDR3 is built from 14 residues. CDR3 protein: CASSRTELQETQYF. The CDR3 DNA follows: TGCGCCAGCAGCCGAACAGAGCTCCAAGAGACCCAGTACTTC.

This clonotype was observed many times. This chain uses TRBV27 with TRBJ2-3; 9 bases line up with TRBD2. Germline CDR1 and CDR2: MNHEY and SMNVEV (reference sequence). After removal of 10 bases from V and 6 bases from J, the junction contained 11 bases not matched to a gene. The length of the CDR3 is 14 residues. In nucleotides, the CDR3 is TGTGCCACCTCTCGTAGCGGGAGTAGCGATACGCAGTATTTT. Its protein product is CATSRSGSSDTQYF.

This clonotype appeared many times. This sequence joins TRBV12-3 or TRBV12-4 and TRBJ2-5, with unresolved D. This CDR3 has 13 residues. V was trimmed by 3 bases and J by 1 base, leaving 6 bases between them. The DNA for the CDR3 is TGTGCCAGCAGTTTTACAGTCCAAGAGACCCAGTACTTC. It is translated as CASSFTVQETQYF.

This clonotype was seen a handful of times. V is TRBV19 and J is TRBJ2-1; 7 bases agree with TRBD2. Germline values: CDR1 LNHDA, CDR2 SQIVND (reference sequence). Trimming took 5 bases from V and 3 from J; bases not matched to a gene: 10. The CDR3 runs to 16 residues. The CDR3 spells CASSSWEGDSYNEQFF. The DNA for the CDR3 is TGTGCCAGTAGTTCATGGGAGGGAGACAGCTACAATGAGCAGTTCTTC.

In its sample, this clonotype was seen many times. The chain combines TRBV4-1 with TRBJ2-3; tentatively, D is TRBD2 (6 bases). Between the trimmed V and J ends, which lost 4 bases and 6 bases, there was a span of 11 bases. This CDR3 comprises 13 residues. Germline CDR1 reads MGHRA; CDR2 reads YSYEKL. The CDR3 sequence is CASSRDRGDTQYF. DNA for the CDR3: TGCGCCAGCAGCCGCGATCGGGGGGATACGCAGTATTTT.

As concerns this clonotype: One base away lies a much larger clone, so this may be a sequencing read error. The V call is TRBV29-1, the J call TRBJ1-2; 7 nucleotides line up with TRBD1. The CDR3 sequence is 12 residues long. CDR1 and CDR2 (germline): SQVTM, ANQGSEA. This CDR3 reads CNVGTASYGYTF. The CDR3, as DNA: TGCAACGTGGGGACAGCAAGCTATGGCTACACCTTC.

This clonotype has a count of ten or more. The chain joins TRBV7-6 to TRBJ2-7; D might be TRBD2 (7 bases). V lost 1 base to trimming and J lost 5 bases, with 12 bases between them. Germline V CDR1 and CDR2: SGHVS, FNYEAQ. The CDR3 has 14 amino acids. The CDR3 DNA sequence: TGTGCCAGCAGCTTAGTCCAGGGGAGGGACGAGCAGTACTTC. Translated, it gives CASSLVQGRDEQYF.

V gene TRBV27 combines with J gene TRBJ2-2; D is unclear. CDR1 and CDR2 from the germline V gene are MNHEY and SMNVEV (reference sequence). The ends were cut back, 1 base at V and 1 base at J, with 7 bases in the middle. This CDR3 is built from 15 residues. The CDR3 bases are TGTGCCAGCAGTTTATACCAGGTGAACACCGGGGAGCTGTTTTTT. Translation: CASSLYQVNTGELFF.

This clonotype came up many times. This sequence joins TRBV28 and TRBJ1-2; weak D call: TRBD1 (5 bases). The CDR3 has 12 residues. Trimming shortened V by 6 bases and J by 4 bases, and 9 bases separated the two germline ends. Germline V lookup: CDR1 MDHEN, CDR2 SYDVKM. The CDR3 reads CASSHDSYGYTF. CDR3 nucleotide sequence: TGTGCCAGCAGCCATGACAGCTATGGCTACACCTTC.

The V and J genes are TRBV7-3 and TRBJ2-5, with a tentative D call TRBD1 (5 bases). Trimming removed 5 bases from V and 4 bases from J, with 20 bases in between. The V gene's germline CDR1 is SGHTA and CDR2 FQGTGA. The CDR3 runs 16 residues. The CDR3 spells CASSPQGLGKGETQYF. The CDR3 coding sequence is TGTGCCAGCAGCCCCCAGGGATTGGGGAAGGGAGAGACCCAGTACTTC.

The table lists this clonotype with many counts. The V and J genes are TRBV12-3 or TRBV12-4 and TRBJ1-1; D gene uncertain. V was trimmed by 5 bases and J by 2 bases, leaving 6 bases between them. CDR3 size: 12 residues. The DNA for the CDR3 is TGTGCCAGCAGTCGAGTAAACACTGAAGCTTTCTTT. Protein product: CASSRVNTEAFF.

This clonotype appeared a few times. Relative to the germline gene, one junction end is altered; a read error may explain this. The gene calls are TRBV6-1 and TRBJ2-1; D might be TRBD2 (5 bases). The CDR3 covers 15 residues. In germline, CDR1 is MNHNS, CDR2 SASEGT. CDR3 region: CASSEATKSYATGPF. In nucleotides, the CDR3 is TGTGCCAGCAGTGAAGCGACTAAATCATATGCCACCGGTCCCTTC.

Relative to its sample, this clonotype is medium-sized. The chain has TRBV30 and TRBJ1-1; TRBD1 matches at 8 bases. Trimming removed 7 bases from V and 4 bases from J; junction bases left unmatched: 17. The germline CDR1 and CDR2 sequences are GTSNPN and SVGIG (reference sequence). This CDR3 spans 16 amino acids. This CDR3 is CALRGRGPIRGTEAFF. The CDR3 DNA follows: TGTGCCTTACGGGGCAGGGGGCCCATTAGGGGCACTGAAGCTTTCTTT.